The 2 T cell receptor beta chains listed next were all sequenced from one sample in a study of cytomegalovirus exposure and HLA in healthy donors. 60 Vbeta and 13 Jbeta primers were used in PCR. Sequencing used immunoSEQ multiplex PCR; TCRdb keeps in-frame clones, though not all of them. This sample carries 100,000 to 150,000 clones, roughly four fifths of them seen once, and the ten largest clones take over 3%. Input material: PBMCs. These receptors were taken from a woman aged 40 to 50 in good health and CMV-seropositive.

A note on this clone: Other DNA variants within this sample encode the same CDR3. The V gene is TRBV27, the J gene TRBJ2-3; TRBD1 matches at 7 bases. This CDR3 comprises 17 residues. V gave up 10 bases and J gave up 0 bases; unmatched junction bases: 16. Germline V gives CDR1 MNHEY, CDR2 SMNVEV (reference sequence). The CDR3 DNA sequence: TGTGCCAACCCGCCGGCCCCTTTGACAGGGAGCACAGATACGCAGTATTTT. Its translation: CANPPAPLTGSTDTQYF.

This clone was seen a handful of times. The chain employs TRBV28 and TRBJ1-1, with 7 bases identical to TRBD1. The V gene's germline CDR1 is MDHEN and CDR2 SYDVKM. The CDR3 spans 14 residues. V was clipped by 6 bases and J by 4 bases; unmatched bases: 8. CDR3 DNA: TGTGCCAGCAGCACGACAGGGAGAGGCACTGAAGCTTTCTTT. Residues: CASSTTGRGTEAFF.